This T cell receptor beta chain was documented in a study of control samples from healthy donors and cancer patients (dated by TCRdb to the early 2020s). Taken from the germline V gene, the CDR1 and CDR2 loops are SGHTA and FQGNSA. Compared with germline, V lacks 1 base and J lacks 9 bases; bases without a gene match: 5. The CDR3 measures 16 amino acids from cysteine to phenylalanine. Of all the DNA, just the CDR3 is kept, 48 bases in frame from base 1. Library preparation used the immunoSEQ multiplex PCR assay. The table was pulled from immuneACCESS by TCRdb, which kept in-frame rearrangements only. Such tables lose some clones; where checked, under half of the loss comes from unresolved V genes, and the rest has no known cause. The table for this sample lists around 120,000 clones; about nine tenths of them were counted only once. The top ten hold around 9% of the sample. Concerning this clone: Its antigen has not been determined. No much larger clone is present one base from it, and per-base qualities are unavailable.

The sequence was obtained from a man aged 35 to 55 in good health. Sequences were obtained from blood. The chain links TRBV7-2 with TRBJ2-1; a stretch of 14 junction bases matches TRBD2. The CDR3 corresponds to CASSLVGTSGGSEQFF. The DNA sequence follows: TGTGCCAGCAGCTTAGTGGGGACTAGCGGGGGAAGTGAGCAGTTCTTC.